The 18 T cell receptor beta chains reported below all come from one sample, sequenced in a study of OX40 agonist ivuxolimab in advanced cancers. Sequencing used immunoSEQ multiplex PCR; TCRdb keeps in-frame clones, though not all of them. The repertoire holds around 70,000 clones, with roughly 89% as singletons. Specimen: CD4+ or CD8+ T cells sorted from blood, collected in a trial of the OX40 agonist ivuxolimab. Source of these receptors: an adult with an advanced solid tumor such as melanoma, head and neck, liver or kidney cancer.

The chain carries TRBV9 and TRBJ2-2; tentative D call: TRBD2 (5 bases). CDR1 and CDR2 from the germline V gene are SGDLS and YYNGEE. V shed 3 bases and J shed 5 bases, with 14 bases lying between them. The CDR3 totals 15 residues. The chain's CDR3 is CASSDGIPVTGELFF. DNA of the CDR3: TGTGCCAGCAGCGACGGGATCCCCGTGACCGGGGAGCTGTTTTTT.

The rearrangement links TRBV4-1 to TRBJ1-4, with 7 bases lining up with TRBD1. Trimming cost V 5 bases and J 7 bases; bases outside gene matches: 10. This CDR3 is built from 15 residues. From germline, CDR1 is MGHRA and CDR2 YSYEKL. The CDR3 region is CASSNPGGSREKLFF. The CDR3 DNA sequence: TGCGCCAGCAGCAACCCAGGGGGGTCGCGTGAAAAACTGTTTTTT.

The rearrangement joins TRBV10-3 to TRBJ2-7; TRBD2 matches 8 bases. The CDR3 contains 15 residues. V lost 1 base and J lost 3; bases outside the gene matches: 5. The germline gives CDR1 ENHRY, CDR2 SYGVKD. CDR3 loop: CAISELSGGIYEQYF. In DNA, the CDR3 is TGTGCCATCAGTGAGTTAAGCGGGGGTATCTACGAGCAGTACTTC.

The rearrangement links TRBV7-9 to TRBJ2-5; no reliable D call. V gave up 5 bases and J gave up 1 base, with 11 bases separating them. The germline gives CDR1 SEHNR, CDR2 FQNEAQ (reference sequence). The CDR3 loop spans 14 amino acids. CDR3 coding DNA: TGTGCCAGCAGCCAGTCTCGGTCCCAAGAGACCCAGTACTTC. This gives the protein CASSQSRSQETQYF. Looking up the rest from reference TRBV7-9 and TRBJ2-5 gives the full variable domain: DTGVSQNPRHKITKRGQNVTFRCDPISEHNRLYWYRQTLGQGPEFLTYFQNEAQLEKSRLLSDRFSAERPKGSFSTLEIQRTEQGDSAMYLCASSQSRSQETQYFGPGTRLLVL.

The V and J genes are TRBV5-1 and TRBJ2-3; 7 bases line up with TRBD2. Germline loops: CDR1 SGHRS, CDR2 YFSETQ. The CDR3 is 16 residues long. V shed 5 bases and J 5 bases; nucleotides not matched to a gene: 14. The CDR3 sequence is CASRLQRRERGDTQYF. The CDR3 DNA reads as TGCGCCAGCAGACTCCAGAGGCGAGAGCGGGGAGATACGCAGTATTTT.

The chain combines TRBV29-1 with TRBJ2-3; D not resolved. Germline V CDR1 and CDR2: SQVTM, ANQGSEA. This CDR3 has 14 amino acids. The V and J ends lost 0 bases and 6 bases respectively, with 13 bases between them. CDR3 in amino acids: CSVEDGFPADTQYF. Here the CDR3 DNA reads TGCAGCGTTGAAGATGGATTCCCTGCGGATACGCAGTATTTT.

The chain is built from TRBV5-8 and TRBJ1-5, with D possibly being TRBD1 (5 bases). V dropped 4 bases and J dropped 4 bases, with 15 bases sitting between them. Per the germline V gene, CDR1 is SGHTS and CDR2 is YDEGEE. The CDR3 is 15 residues long. The CDR3 reads CASSPLGHANQPQHF. As DNA, the CDR3 is TGTGCCAGCAGCCCCCTTGGACACGCGAATCAGCCCCAGCATTTT.

The chain joins TRBV10-2 to TRBJ2-3, with D possibly TRBD1 on 5 matching bases. Trimming stripped 5 bases from V and 6 bases from J, with 9 bases between. The CDR3 sequence is 12 residues long. Germline assignment: CDR1 WSHSY and CDR2 SAAADI. Written as DNA, the CDR3 is TGCGCCAGCAGTAGGGGAAGGGATACGCAGTATTTT. Translating gives CASSRGRDTQYF.

The chain links TRBV6-6 to TRBJ2-7, with 9 bases lining up with TRBD1. Germline V gives CDR1 MNHNY, CDR2 SVGAGI (reference sequence). V gave up 6 bases and J gave up 6 bases; unmatched junction bases: 12. The CDR3 is made up of 15 amino acids. The CDR3 loop reads CASSLTGGGLGEQYF. CDR3 in DNA: TGTGCCAGCAGCCTCACAGGGGGCGGCCTGGGCGAGCAGTACTTC.

V and J are TRBV29-1 and TRBJ2-5, with D uncertain. The CDR3 is 13 residues long. V dropped 7 bases and J dropped 2 bases, with 14 bases sitting between them. CDR1 SQVTM and CDR2 ANQGSEA come from the germline V gene. In nucleotides, the CDR3 is TGCAGCGCCAGAGGACGGTTACAAGAGACCCAGTACTTC. This encodes CSARGRLQETQYF.

The chain employs TRBV5-4 and TRBJ1-1, with D hard to call. CDR1 SGHNT and CDR2 YYREEE come from the germline V gene (reference sequence). V was clipped by 2 bases and J by 0 bases, with 11 bases between them. The CDR3 is 15 amino acids. The CDR3 region is CASSFNRRLNTEAFF. The CDR3 coding sequence is TGTGCCAGCAGCTTTAACCGACGCCTGAACACTGAAGCTTTCTTT.

This chain links TRBV21-1 with TRBJ2-5; TRBD2 is the table's D call, not checked against the DNA. Matching the DNA end better, TRBJ2-7 makes the J call doubtful. TRBV21-1 is deemed a pseudogene. This CDR3 has 16 amino acids. CDR3 in DNA: TGTGCCAGCAGCACCTGGGGGGGGACTGGAGGGGACGAGCAGTACTTC. As protein: CASSTWGGTGGDEQYF.

In its sample, this clone was seen a few times. The chain couples TRBV20-1 to TRBJ1-1; D gene uncertain. V was pared by 3 bases and J by 8 bases, with 10 bases between. The germline CDR1 and CDR2 sequences are DFQATT and SNEGSKA (reference sequence). The CDR3 totals 11 residues. The CDR3 reads CSASWPQEAFF. The DNA of the CDR3 is TGCAGTGCTAGTTGGCCTCAAGAAGCTTTCTTT.

The chain combines TRBV5-4 with TRBJ2-3; 9 bases are a match to TRBD2. This CDR3 comprises 16 residues. The germline CDR1 and CDR2 sequences are SGHNT and YYREEE (reference sequence). V was pared by 0 bases and J by 2 bases, with 4 bases of the junction left unmatched. CDR3 nucleotide sequence: TGTGCCAGCAGCTTGGAAGCGGGAGGATACACAGATACGCAGTATTTT. Encoded protein: CASSLEAGGYTDTQYF.

The chain combines TRBV5-6 with TRBJ2-7; tentative D call: TRBD2 (6 bases). V lost 2 bases, J lost 4 bases, and 10 bases lay in between. The CDR3 has 13 amino acids. Germline assignment: CDR1 SGHDT and CDR2 YYEEEE. As DNA, the CDR3 is TGTGCCAGCAGCTTCGGGGGTCCTTACGAGCAGTACTTC. Its translation is CASSFGGPYEQYF.

The rearrangement joins TRBV2 to TRBJ2-7; TRBD2 might be the D (5 bases). V was cut by 8 bases and J by 0 bases, with 8 bases left in between. The CDR3 covers 12 residues. Per the germline V gene, CDR1 is SNHLY and CDR2 is FYNNEI. The DNA of the CDR3 is TGTGCCAGCCGAGCGGTCTCCTACGAGCAGTACTTC. This codes for CASRAVSYEQYF.

The V gene is TRBV10-2, the J gene TRBJ2-5; TRBD1 aligns across 7 bases. Gene TRBJ2-7 matches the end of the DNA better, so the J call may be wrong. Germline V CDR1 and CDR2: WSHSY, SAAADI. The CDR3 has 14 amino acids. CDR3 protein: CASSESGQYYEQYF. Here the CDR3 DNA reads TGCGCCAGCAGTGAGTCGGGACAGTACTACGAGCAGTACTTC.

The chain carries TRBV5-4 and TRBJ2-5; TRBD2 agrees at 7 bases. After removal of 5 bases from V and 5 bases from J, the junction contained 9 bases not matched to a gene. CDR1 is SGHNT, CDR2 YYREEE, per germline (reference sequence). The CDR3 extends over 14 amino acids. This CDR3 reads CASRQAGWGETQYF. CDR3 DNA: TGTGCCAGCAGACAAGCGGGATGGGGGGAGACCCAGTACTTC.